The entry below gives a single T cell receptor beta chain sequence along with its context. Its antigen is unknown. The sample comes from a study of graft-versus-host responses after intestinal transplantation. Germline lookup yields CDR1 SGHNT and CDR2 YENEEA. The CDR3 sequence is 17 residues long. V was trimmed by 4 bases and J by 3 bases, leaving 18 bases between them. Sequenced by immunoSEQ multiplex PCR; TCRdb stores in-frame clones only, minus some. The table lists some 140,000 clones, about nine tenths of them singletons. Sequencing was performed on unstimulated CD4+ T cells sorted from spleen or lymph node cells, taken before intestinal transplant. This receptor was identified in a human donor who received an intestinal transplant. This chain links TRBV11-3 with TRBJ2-2; tentative D call: TRBD1 (6 bases). The CDR3: CASSSPGTGLDTGELFF. The CDR3 region has the DNA TGTGCCAGCAGCTCTCCGGGAACAGGGTTGGACACCGGGGAGCTGTTTTTT.